This is a list of T cell receptor beta chains from one sample in a study of blood T cell repertoires in COVID-19. The assay was immunoSEQ multiplex PCR, and TCRdb's table has in-frame clones only and misses some. The data contain about 200,000 clones, about nine tenths of them singletons. Input material: peripheral blood. These receptors all come from a man in his forties with acute or convalescent COVID-19. The CDR3 runs from the conserved cysteine through the conserved F or W. D genes are given only for firm matches. Not every row has a clone size; where given, it reads once, few, many or a size class.

TRBD1,-,TRBV9,TRBJ2-5,TGTGCCAGCAGCGACGGGACAGGAAAAGAGACCCAGTACTTC,CASSDGTGKETQYF
-,-,TRBV27,TRBJ1-4,TGTGCCAGCAGTCAAAAGAGGGCAGGCGAAGAAAAACTGTTTTTT,CASSQKRAGEEKLFF
TRBD1,-,TRBV27,TRBJ1-6,TGTGCCAGCAGTAGAGGACAGGGGTTTAATTCACCCCTCCACTTT,CASSRGQGFNSPLHF
TRBD1,-,TRBV7-3,TRBJ1-1,TGTGCCAGCAGGTCCGGCTTAAACAGGGGGCGGAGAGACGCTGAAGCTTTCTTT,CASRSGLNRGRRDAEAFF
TRBD1,-,TRBV7-2,TRBJ2-5,TGTGCCAGCAGCTTTAACAGGGGGATAGAGACCCAGTACTTC,CASSFNRGIETQYF
TRBD1,-,TRBV18,TRBJ2-7,TGTGCCAGCTCACCAGGGGGACAGGGATTCTCCTACGAGCAGTACTTC,CASSPGGQGFSYEQYF
-,-,TRBV18,TRBJ1-5,TGTGCCAGCTCACTTGCCATGGCGGGAGAGCAGCCCCAGCATTTT,CASSLAMAGEQPQHF
-,-,TRBV6-5,TRBJ2-3,TGTGCCAGCAGTTACTTCCACGGGGATACGCAGTATTTT,CASSYFHGDTQYF
-,-,TRBV12-3/TRBV12-4,TRBJ2-4,TGTGCCAGCAGTTTAGCGGGAGGAAACATTCAGTACTTC,CASSLAGGNIQYF
-,-,TRBV28,TRBJ2-1,TGTGCCAGCAGTTTGGGACAACGCTACAATGAGCAGTTCTTC,CASSLGQRYNEQFF
TRBD1,few,TRBV5-1,TRBJ1-2,TGCGCCAGCAGCCGGGACAGCTCCTATGGCTACACCTTC,CASSRDSSYGYTF
TRBD1,-,TRBV28,TRBJ1-3,TGTGCCAGCAGTTTCGGGGACAGAGGAAACACCATATATTTT,CASSFGDRGNTIYF
-,-,TRBV5-1,TRBJ1-5,TGCGCCAGCAGCTTGGATTCAGGGATAAGTCAGCCCCAGCATTTT,CASSLDSGISQPQHF
-,-,TRBV7-2,TRBJ2-7,TGTGCCAGCAGCCAAGGGTTGCGGGGCCTCGCCTACGAGCAGTACTTC,CASSQGLRGLAYEQYF
TRBD1,once,TRBV28,TRBJ1-5,TGTGCCAGTACGACACAGGGGGCAAGCAATCAGCCCCAGCATTTT,CASTTQGASNQPQHF
TRBD1,-,TRBV6-5,TRBJ2-1,TGTGCCAGCAGTCGGGACAGGGGTAACCCCAATGAGCAGTTCTTC,CASSRDRGNPNEQFF
-,-,TRBV18,TRBJ1-5,TGTGCCAGCTCACCAGGTCCAGGGACTGATCAGCCCCAGCATTTT,CASSPGPGTDQPQHF
-,-,TRBV6-5,TRBJ1-1,TGTGCCAGCAGCGCCACGAGGATGGCTGAAGCTTTCTTT,CASSATRMAEAFF
-,-,TRBV6-5,TRBJ1-1,TGTGCCAGCAGTCATTTAGGAGGGAGAGAAGCTTTCTTT,CASSHLGGREAFF
TRBD1,-,TRBV5-4,TRBJ2-3,TGTGCCAGCAGCTTGGGGGGGACAGGGGGCACAGATACGCAGTATTTT,CASSLGGTGGTDTQYF
TRBD1,-,TRBV2,TRBJ1-2,TGTGCCAGCAGTGTCGCCGGGACAGGGGGCTCGGGCTACACCTTC,CASSVAGTGGSGYTF
TRBD2,-,TRBV3-1/TRBV3-2,TRBJ2-1,TGTGCCAGCAGCCAATTGCAACCCCTAGCGGGGAATTACAATGAGCAGTTCTTC,CASSQLQPLAGNYNEQFF
TRBD1,-,TRBV5-1,TRBJ2-7,TGCGCCAGCAGTTCCGGGACAGGGGGCTACGAGCAGTACTTC,CASSSGTGGYEQYF
TRBD2,-,TRBV2,TRBJ2-3,TGTGCCAGCAGGGAACTAGCGGGGGGCGGGGCAGATACGCAGTATTTT,CASRELAGGGADTQYF
-,-,TRBV2,TRBJ1-6,TGTGTAACCGGGCAGGGGAATTCACCCCTCCACTTT,CVTGQGNSPLHF
TRBD1,-,TRBV3-1/TRBV3-2,TRBJ2-3,TGTGCCAGCAGCAAACCGGGACAGGACTCAGATACGCAGTATTTT,CASSKPGQDSDTQYF
-,once,TRBV30,TRBJ1-1,TGTGCCTGGGTAGTCAGGCTAAACACTGAAGCTTTCTTT,CAWVVRLNTEAFF
TRBD1,-,TRBV9,TRBJ1-1,TGTGCCAGCAGCGCTACAGGGGGCAAGAACACTGAAGCTTTCTTT,CASSATGGKNTEAFF
TRBD1,-,TRBV30,TRBJ1-6,TGTGCCTGGACTTTGACAGGGGGTTCACCCCTCCACTTT,CAWTLTGGSPLHF
-,-,TRBV6-2/TRBV6-3,TRBJ2-5,TGTGCCAGCAGTTACGGGGGGGAGACCCAGTACTTC,CASSYGGETQYF
-,once,TRBV7-3,TRBJ2-3,TGTGCCAGCTCCCCCGTGGGGCCGAGCACAGATACGCAGTATTTT,CASSPVGPSTDTQYF
-,-,TRBV18,TRBJ1-6,TGTGCCAGCTCGGATTCACAGGGAACCGTTTCACCCCTCCACTTT,CASSDSQGTVSPLHF
TRBD2,-,TRBV7-9,TRBJ2-6,TGTGCCAGCAGCACCAAGAGACTAGCGGGGGGGGCCTCTGGGGCCAACGTCCTGACTTTC,CASSTKRLAGGASGANVLTF
-,once,TRBV28,TRBJ1-2,TGTGCCAGCAGTAAACAGGCTCCTGGCTACACCTTC,CASSKQAPGYTF
TRBD1,-,TRBV18,TRBJ2-7,TGTGCCAGCTCACAAGCAGGGGGACCCTACGAGCAGTACTTC,CASSQAGGPYEQYF
TRBD2,-,TRBV5-1,TRBJ2-1,TGCGCCAGCAGCACAACCGGGGGGGCTGCCACTTACAATGAGCAGTTCTTC,CASSTTGGAATYNEQFF